A selection of T cell receptor beta chains follows, all from one sample in a study of blood T cell repertoires in COVID-19. Here immunoSEQ multiplex PCR was the method, and the copy in TCRdb shows in-frame clones only, minus some. The repertoire holds about 30,000 clones, with roughly 80% as singletons. The material sequenced was peripheral blood. These receptors came from an elderly man with acute or convalescent COVID-19. The CDR3 runs from the conserved cysteine through the conserved F or W.

J gene | V gene | CDR3 protein
TRBJ2-3 | TRBV11-2 | CASSLADTQYF
TRBJ2-6 | TRBV5-1 | CASSLDRAGANVLTF
TRBJ2-5 | TRBV12-3/TRBV12-4 | CASSLNPRETQYF
TRBJ1-1 | TRBV7-3 | CASSLTGVANTEAFF
TRBJ1-4 | TRBV4-3 | CASSQDSFLNEKLFF
TRBJ1-2 | TRBV7-3 | CASSLNTVDGYTF
TRBJ1-5 | TRBV3-1/TRBV3-2 | CASSQDSSNQPQHF
TRBJ1-1 | TRBV3-1/TRBV3-2 | CASSRDPGGQTEAFF
TRBJ1-4 | TRBV3-1/TRBV3-2 | CASSQDFGTVGEKLFF
TRBJ1-6 | TRBV3-1/TRBV3-2 | CASSLGGGPVYSPLHF
TRBJ2-3 | TRBV18 | CASSPLAGADTQYF
TRBJ1-5 | TRBV12-3/TRBV12-4 | CASSSSSNQPQHF
TRBJ1-2 | TRBV14 | CASSLTGTANYGYTF
TRBJ2-1 | TRBV3-1/TRBV3-2 | CASSQGQGVYNEQFF
TRBJ1-2 | TRBV6-5 | CASRQGVYGYTF
TRBJ1-1 | TRBV29-1 | CSAALTGQDAFF
TRBJ1-2 | TRBV5-1 | CASSSIPGTGNYGYTF
TRBJ2-7 | TRBV5-1 | CASSRAGGVDEQYF
TRBJ1-1 | TRBV7-9 | CASSLVRVEAFF
TRBJ2-1 | TRBV2 | CASSETTGRGEQFF
TRBJ2-7 | TRBV11-2 | CASSFQGAGEQYF
TRBJ1-6 | TRBV19 | CASSIWTGGNSPLHF
TRBJ2-2 | TRBV5-6 | CASSFPIQTGELFF
TRBJ1-1 | TRBV28 | CASRVPGQRSSEAFF
TRBJ1-2 | TRBV5-4 | CASSNDRIYGYTF
TRBJ2-1 | TRBV14 | CASSQRGGTLYNEQFF
TRBJ1-2 | TRBV3-1/TRBV3-2 | CASSQSPGRPRALDGYTF
TRBJ1-2 | TRBV5-4 | CASSKWQGPTGGYTF
TRBJ2-2 | TRBV19 | CASSYSLDRRRSRELFF
TRBJ2-7 | TRBV7-8 | CASSLRTGAEQYF
TRBJ2-5 | TRBV27 | CASSFGPTGTETQYF
TRBJ1-2 | TRBV3-1/TRBV3-2 | CASSRDGGRIYGYTF
TRBJ1-4 | TRBV2 | CASSEAGGGRPNEKLFF
TRBJ1-2 | TRBV30 | CAWEKTGGNYGYTF
TRBJ2-1 | TRBV27 | CASSSSRDRGTSYNEQFF
TRBJ1-1 | TRBV5-1 | CASSPRLERATEAFF
TRBJ2-1 | TRBV4-3 | CASSQGGRPTYNEQFF
TRBJ1-6 | TRBV27 | CASSLYLGAYNSPLHF
TRBJ1-6 | TRBV14 | CASSLLGQNSPLHF
TRBJ1-6 | TRBV11-1 | CASSTINSPLHF
TRBJ2-7 | TRBV5-1 | CASSLTSGGSSEQYF
TRBJ2-3 | TRBV30 | CAWSDGSGSGIDTQYF
TRBJ1-3 | TRBV4-2 | CASSPGGSGNTIYF
TRBJ1-3 | TRBV6-5 | CASRRQGRSGNTIYF
TRBJ2-5 | TRBV24-1 | CATSDFPTLAGEETQYF
TRBJ2-3 | TRBV9 | CASNRQGATDTQYF
TRBJ2-7 | TRBV19 | CASSSKGGDEQYF
TRBJ2-5 | TRBV7-2 | CASSLARGRAQYF
TRBJ2-1 | TRBV27 | CASSSGRLAGHNEQFF
TRBJ2-3 | TRBV18 | CASSPRSDRQGVDTQYF
TRBJ2-2 | TRBV18 | CASSPFSGDTGELFF